This T cell receptor (beta chain) was obtained from a study of shared clonotypes between healthy human individuals. Only Caucasian adults living in Nashville, Tennessee served as donors. Whole-study results and caveats: Shared clonotypes across all four donors exceeded non-shared ones in generation probability. In general, naive subsets displayed greater estimated richness than memory subsets did.

The CDR3 spans 12 residues. CDR1 is KGHSH and CDR2 is LQKENI in the germline V gene. Trimming removed 3 bases from V and 12 bases from J, with 15 bases in between. On this clone itself: Its antigen is still unknown.

The assay was run at deep level. Generated by immunoSEQ multiplex PCR, the TCRdb table keeps only in-frame clones and is missing some. The data show approximately 2,000,000 clones, with around 93% seen just once and 0.3% to 0.4% held by the top ten. The specimen was naive CD4+ T cells from PBMCs. Subset here: CD45RA+ positively selected. This clonotype was obtained from a man aged 18 to 30 in good health. Some clones in this sample may be carry-over from other donors' samples. The genes are TRBV18 and TRBJ2-7; D might be TRBD2 (6 bases). The CDR3 protein is CASSPDGGRWYF. The CDR3 region has the DNA TGTGCCAGCTCACCTGACGGGGGTCGATGGTACTTC.